Below, 29 T cell receptor beta chains from the same sample are listed, as sequenced in a study of blood T cell repertoires in COVID-19. Repertoires were generated with immunoSEQ multiplex PCR, while TCRdb's copy carries only in-frame clones and drops some. The table includes some 150,000 clones, roughly 82% detected once. Sequences were obtained from peripheral blood. These receptor sequences come from a human donor in a cohort sampled during active COVID-19.

The V call is TRBV6-2 or TRBV6-3, the J call TRBJ2-6; 8 nucleotides match TRBD1. Germline V lookup: CDR1 MNHEY, CDR2 SVGEGT. This CDR3 is built from 17 residues. The ends lost 2 bases at V and 3 bases at J; junction bases unmatched: 6. CDR3 in amino acids: CASSYTTGVGGANVLTF. For the CDR3, the DNA is TGTGCCAGCAGTTACACGACAGGGGTTGGTGGGGCCAACGTCCTGACTTTC.

This clone was counted many times. Written as DNA, the CDR3 is TGTGCCAGCAGCCCCGGTTATGAAAAACTGTTTTTT. The encoded protein is CASSPGYEKLFF. This chain uses TRBV2 with TRBJ1-4, with D unclear. Trimming removed 6 bases from V and 6 bases from J, with 8 bases in between. CDR3 length: 12 amino acids. CDR1 SNHLY and CDR2 FYNNEI come from the germline V gene.

The chain combines TRBV4-1 with TRBJ2-3; 8 nucleotides agree with TRBD2. Trimming at V came to 1 base and at J to 1 base, leaving 4 bases not matched to a gene. Germline V lookup: CDR1 MGHRA, CDR2 YSYEKL. This CDR3 is 16 amino acids long. CDR3 sequence: CASSQAGTRGTDTQYF. CDR3 bases: TGCGCCAGCAGCCAAGCCGGGACTAGGGGCACAGATACGCAGTATTTT.

This clone has a single count. This sequence joins TRBV5-1 and TRBJ2-4; maybe TRBD2 (7 bases). V gave up 0 bases and J gave up 4 bases, with 11 bases separating them. The CDR3 contains 15 residues. Germline CDR1 reads SGHRS; CDR2 reads YFSETQ. CDR3 sequence reads: CASSLGGGFKNIQYF. CDR3 nucleotides: TGCGCCAGCAGCTTGGGCGGGGGCTTTAAAAACATTCAGTACTTC.

A few counts support this clone. This chain connects TRBV5-1 to TRBJ2-1; 10 bases are a match to TRBD1. V dropped 5 bases and J dropped 12; count of bases not matched to a gene: 8. Germline V gives CDR1 SGHRS, CDR2 YFSETQ. The CDR3 totals 13 residues. The CDR3 is CASSFETGGAQFF. The CDR3 DNA follows: TGCGCCAGCAGTTTTGAGACAGGGGGCGCGCAGTTCTTC.

The V call is TRBV1, the J call TRBJ1-1. TRBV1 is designated a pseudogene. There are 15 residues in the CDR3. CDR3 in amino acids: CTSTLGGGGNTEAFF. The CDR3 nucleotides read TGCACCAGCACCCTAGGAGGGGGGGGTAACACTGAAGCTTTCTTT.

The chain recombines TRBV7-6 with TRBJ2-3, with D maybe TRBD2 (5 bases). The CDR3 has 13 residues. CDR1 and CDR2 (germline): SGHVS, FNYEAQ. The V and J ends lost 5 bases and 4 bases respectively, with 10 bases between them. The CDR3 spells CASSDKRADTQYF. The CDR3 DNA reads TGTGCCAGCAGCGACAAGAGGGCAGATACGCAGTATTTT.

The genes are TRBV3-1 (or the pseudogene TRBV3-2) and TRBJ2-1; D might be TRBD2 (6 bases). Germline V CDR1 and CDR2: LGHDT, YNNKEL (reference sequence). The CDR3 runs 14 residues. V was shortened by 1 base and J by 6 bases, with 10 bases between the two germline ends. Here the CDR3 reads CASSQGGEANEQFF. CDR3 DNA sequence: TGTGCCAGCAGCCAAGGCGGGGAGGCCAATGAGCAGTTCTTC.

J is TRBJ2-1 and V is TRBV7-9; TRBD1 is a possible D gene (5 bases). Trimming took off 5 bases at V and 9 bases at J, with 8 bases between the two ends. The CDR3 is 11 amino acids. Germline V gives CDR1 SEHNR, CDR2 FQNEAQ (reference sequence). CDR3: CASSGASEQFF. CDR3 bases: TGTGCCAGCAGCGGGGCAAGTGAGCAGTTCTTC.

The chain is built from TRBV3-1 (or the pseudogene TRBV3-2) and TRBJ2-1; the D gene is possibly TRBD2 (6 bases). Trimming took 6 bases from V and 11 from J, leaving 23 bases between them. From germline, CDR1 is LGHDT and CDR2 YNNKEL (reference sequence). The CDR3 has 15 amino acids. DNA of the CDR3: TGTGCCAGCAGGCCGACCCCGTCAATAGCGGCCAAGCAGTTCTTC. Amino acid sequence: CASRPTPSIAAKQFF.

This clone was recorded a few times. This chain joins TRBV6-1 and TRBJ2-7; 10 nucleotides align to TRBD1. Unmatched junction bases numbered 6, after V lost 4 bases and J lost 0 bases. Germline lookup yields CDR1 MNHNS and CDR2 SASEGT. The CDR3 totals 16 residues. CDR3 sequence: CASSGGTGASSYEQYF. CDR3 nucleotides: TGTGCCAGCAGTGGGGGGACAGGGGCTAGCTCCTACGAGCAGTACTTC.

The V call is TRBV5-1, the J call TRBJ1-5, with 11 bases that match TRBD1. J lost 5 bases, V lost 2 bases, and 12 bases had no gene match. Germline CDR1 SGHRS, CDR2 YFSETQ. The CDR3 contains 18 residues. The DNA of the CDR3 is TGCGCCAGCAGCTTAGACCCCCCCGGACAGGGGGCCGATCAGCCCCAGCATTTT. This sequence encodes CASSLDPPGQGADQPQHF.

The V and J genes are TRBV14 and TRBJ2-1, with 9 positions matching TRBD2. CDR3 length equals 20 residues. Germline assignment: CDR1 SGHDN and CDR2 FVKESK. With V trimmed by 4 bases and J by 0 bases, 16 bases remained unmatched. The DNA for the CDR3 is TGTGCCAGCAGCCCCGGGGTGACTAGCGGCTACCACCCCTCCTACAATGAGCAGTTCTTC. Residues: CASSPGVTSGYHPSYNEQFF.

The chain uses TRBV19 and TRBJ1-1; D gene ambiguous. Germline V gives CDR1 LNHDA, CDR2 SQIVND (reference sequence). This CDR3 is 14 amino acids long. Trimming took off 0 bases at V and 4 bases at J, with 9 bases between the two ends. In DNA form, the CDR3 reads TGTGCCAGTAGTATAGACACAACGGGCACTGAAGCTTTCTTT. This gives the protein CASSIDTTGTEAFF.

V gene TRBV7-3 combines with J gene TRBJ2-1; 10 bases fit TRBD2. V lost 5 bases and J lost 7; bases outside the gene matches: 8. CDR3 size: 15 residues. In germline, CDR1 is SGHTA, CDR2 FQGTGA. CDR3 nucleotides: TGTGCCAGCAGCCCCTCTAGCGGGGGTATGAATGAGCAGTTCTTC. Its translation is CASSPSSGGMNEQFF.

Details on this clone: The sample holds other DNA sequences that translate to the same CDR3. This chain links TRBV5-1 with TRBJ2-3; weak D call: TRBD2 (6 bases). This CDR3 has 14 amino acids. V shed 2 bases and J shed 2 bases, with 9 bases lying between them. The germline gives CDR1 SGHRS, CDR2 YFSETQ. The CDR3 DNA reads TGCGCCAGCAGCTTCGGAGGGAACACAGATACGCAGTATTTT. Protein product: CASSFGGNTDTQYF.

This chain joins TRBV19 and TRBJ2-1; TRBD2 matches 8 bases. V lost 6 bases and J lost 7; bases outside the gene matches: 14. Germline V lookup: CDR1 LNHDA, CDR2 SQIVND (reference sequence). This CDR3 has 16 residues. For the CDR3, the DNA is TGTGCCAGTAGCCCCCCCGGGACTAGGGCGGATAATGAGCAGTTCTTC. It translates to CASSPPGTRADNEQFF.

This clone turned up a few times. The chain carries TRBV2 and TRBJ1-6; perhaps TRBD1 as D (6 bases). V was pared by 9 bases and J by 5 bases, with 8 bases between. There are 12 residues in the CDR3. CDR1 is SNHLY, CDR2 FYNNEI, per germline. The CDR3, as DNA: TGTGCCAGAGGGGGGGATAATTCACCCCTCCACTTT. Translated: CARGGDNSPLHF.

This clone was observed a few times. V usage is TRBV2 and J usage is TRBJ1-1, with D perhaps TRBD1 (6 bases). The CDR3 consists of 14 residues. CDR1 is SNHLY and CDR2 is FYNNEI in the germline V gene. The V gene lost 3 bases and the J gene lost 6 bases, with 14 bases spanning the gap. The chain's CDR3 is CASSDPTGKPEAFF. CDR3 in DNA: TGTGCCAGCAGTGACCCAACAGGGAAGCCTGAAGCTTTCTTT. Combining the CDR3 with reference TRBV2 and TRBJ1-1 gives the whole variable domain EPEVTQTPSHQVTQMGQEVILRCVPISNHLYFYWYRQILGQKVEFLVSFYNNEISEKSEIFDDQFSVERPDGSNFTLKIRSTKLEDSAMYFCASSDPTGKPEAFFGQGTRLTVV.

V is TRBV4-2 and J is TRBJ2-6; 8 bases fit TRBD2. The ends lost 6 bases at V and 1 base at J; junction bases unmatched: 8. The germline V gene has CDR1 LGHNA and CDR2 YNFKEQ. The CDR3 runs to 17 residues. The CDR3 sequence: CASSPSGLPSGANVLTF. The CDR3 DNA follows: TGTGCCAGCAGTCCTAGCGGGTTGCCTTCTGGGGCCAACGTCCTGACTTTC.

The V call is TRBV19, the J call TRBJ1-2; the D gene is possibly TRBD1 (5 bases). The CDR3 sequence is 13 residues long. The ends were cut back, 9 bases at V and 6 bases at J, with 17 bases in the middle. Germline V gives CDR1 LNHDA, CDR2 SQIVND (reference sequence). This chain's CDR3 is CASLGTGQNGYTF. In DNA, the CDR3 is TGTGCCAGCCTGGGAACAGGTCAGAATGGCTACACCTTC.

The chain couples TRBV7-8 to TRBJ2-1, with D unclear. V lost 3 bases and J lost 1, with 7 bases in between. This CDR3 contains 14 residues. Germline loops: CDR1 SGHVS, CDR2 FQNEAQ. CDR3 region: CASSLEFSYNEQFF. The CDR3 DNA is TGTGCCAGCAGCTTGGAGTTTTCCTACAATGAGCAGTTCTTC.

The chain employs TRBV11-2 and TRBJ2-1; D is possibly TRBD2 (5 bases). Trimming removed 5 bases at V and 4 bases at J, with 18 bases between. The CDR3 is made up of 16 amino acids. Germline V gene lookup returns CDR1 SGHAT and CDR2 FQNNGV. For the CDR3, the DNA is TGTGCCAGCAGCCCACGACGAGCACTAGGTTACAATGAGCAGTTCTTC. Protein product: CASSPRRALGYNEQFF.

The CDR3 sequence: CARSPSGRGETQYF. The CDR3 bases are TGTGCCAGGTCCCCTAGCGGGAGGGGGGAGACCCAGTACTTC. The chain has TRBV2 and TRBJ2-5; 12 bases are shared with TRBD2. This CDR3 is built from 14 residues. V lost 9 bases, J lost 5 bases, and 7 bases stayed unmatched. Germline V gene sequence: CDR1 SNHLY, CDR2 FYNNEI.

This clone was counted once. The chain joins TRBV6-5 to TRBJ1-2, with TRBD1 matching over 9 bases. CDR1 and CDR2 (germline): MNHEY, SVGAGI. The CDR3 is 16 residues long. Unmatched junction bases numbered 6, after V lost 4 bases and J lost 0 bases. The CDR3 spells CASSSERTGANYGYTF. Written as DNA, the CDR3 is TGTGCCAGCAGTTCCGAACGGACAGGGGCTAACTATGGCTACACCTTC.

The V and J genes are TRBV3-1 (or the pseudogene TRBV3-2) and TRBJ2-7; D is unclear. The V gene lost 4 bases and the J gene lost 4 bases, with 17 bases spanning the gap. Germline-derived CDR1 and CDR2 are LGHDT and YNNKEL (reference sequence). This CDR3 comprises 15 residues. CDR3 residues: CASSRSLGRKYEQYF. The CDR3 DNA reads as TGTGCCAGCAGCCGAAGTCTTGGCAGAAAATACGAGCAGTACTTC.

This clone was detected once. The chain has TRBV12-2 and TRBJ2-7; TRBD2, as called in the table, went unchecked against the DNA. TRBV12-2 is a known pseudogene. There are 13 residues in the CDR3. The CDR3 bases are TGTGCAAGTCGCTTAGGGGGGGAGGTCGAGCAGTACGTC. Translation: CASRLGGEVEQYV.

CDR3 coding DNA: TGTGCCAGCAGTAAACTGGGGGGAGCTGGAAACACCATATATTTT. Its translation: CASSKLGGAGNTIYF. This chain joins TRBV28 and TRBJ1-3; the D gene is possibly TRBD1 (5 bases). The CDR3 sequence is 15 residues long. Trimming stripped 5 bases from V and 2 bases from J, with 13 bases between. Germline V gene data show CDR1 as MDHEN and CDR2 as SYDVKM.

The chain uses TRBV28 and TRBJ1-1; D is uncertain. CDR1 MDHEN and CDR2 SYDVKM come from the germline V gene. The CDR3 contains 14 residues. Trimming stripped 2 bases from V and 0 bases from J, with 7 bases between. The CDR3 protein is CASSLQALNTEAFF. CDR3 nucleotides: TGTGCCAGCAGTTTACAGGCCTTGAACACTGAAGCTTTCTTT.